The entry that follows covers one T cell receptor beta chain sequence. The antigen remains unidentified. This specimen comes from a study of beta chain features in type 1 diabetes. The whole isolated RNA underwent reverse transcription, so sequencing captured expressed TCRB transcripts. Repertoires were generated with immunoSEQ multiplex PCR, while TCRdb's copy carries only in-frame clones and drops some. The profile covers more than 250,000 clones, with about 15% appearing a single time and less than 0.02% taken by the ten largest. Cell sorting via CD45RO/CCR7/CD25/CD127/CD95/CD27 was performed to obtain CD4+ naive, central memory, regulatory and stem cell-like memory cells. The CDR3 loop spans 13 amino acids. Germline values: CDR1 SGHAT, CDR2 FQNNGV. J was trimmed by 3 bases and V by 3 bases; bases with no gene match: 0. Regarding the study as a whole: Junctions at VDJ sites from type 1 diabetes patients had fewer insertions and more deletions. For cells with high TCR expression, cDNA sequencing could yield over-representation. Equally in patients and controls, shorter templates might have been favored by PCR. In all four CD4+ subsets, TCRB CDR3 length was significantly, moderately reduced in type 1 diabetes.

Sample: naive CD4+ T cells from blood. This TCR derives from a man younger than 35 with type 1 diabetes. J is TRBJ2-3 and V is TRBV11-2, with 7 bases matching TRBD1. CDR3 loop: CASSLGQTDTQYF. DNA of the CDR3: TGTGCCAGCAGCTTGGGACAGACAGATACGCAGTATTTT.